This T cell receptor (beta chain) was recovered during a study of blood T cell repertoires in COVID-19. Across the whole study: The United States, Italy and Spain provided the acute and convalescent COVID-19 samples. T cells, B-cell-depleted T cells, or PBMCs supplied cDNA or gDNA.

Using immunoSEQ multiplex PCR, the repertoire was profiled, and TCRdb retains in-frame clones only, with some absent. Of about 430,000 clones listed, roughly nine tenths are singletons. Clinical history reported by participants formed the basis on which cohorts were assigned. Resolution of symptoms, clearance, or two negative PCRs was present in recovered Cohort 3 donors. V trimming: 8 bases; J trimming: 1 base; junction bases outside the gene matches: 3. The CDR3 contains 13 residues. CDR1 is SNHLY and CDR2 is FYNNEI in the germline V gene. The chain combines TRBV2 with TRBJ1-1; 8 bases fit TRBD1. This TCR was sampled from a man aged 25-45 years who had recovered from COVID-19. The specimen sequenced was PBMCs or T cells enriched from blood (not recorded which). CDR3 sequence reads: CASWGQENTEAFF. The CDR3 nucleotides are TGTGCCAGCTGGGGACAGGAGAACACTGAAGCTTTCTTT.